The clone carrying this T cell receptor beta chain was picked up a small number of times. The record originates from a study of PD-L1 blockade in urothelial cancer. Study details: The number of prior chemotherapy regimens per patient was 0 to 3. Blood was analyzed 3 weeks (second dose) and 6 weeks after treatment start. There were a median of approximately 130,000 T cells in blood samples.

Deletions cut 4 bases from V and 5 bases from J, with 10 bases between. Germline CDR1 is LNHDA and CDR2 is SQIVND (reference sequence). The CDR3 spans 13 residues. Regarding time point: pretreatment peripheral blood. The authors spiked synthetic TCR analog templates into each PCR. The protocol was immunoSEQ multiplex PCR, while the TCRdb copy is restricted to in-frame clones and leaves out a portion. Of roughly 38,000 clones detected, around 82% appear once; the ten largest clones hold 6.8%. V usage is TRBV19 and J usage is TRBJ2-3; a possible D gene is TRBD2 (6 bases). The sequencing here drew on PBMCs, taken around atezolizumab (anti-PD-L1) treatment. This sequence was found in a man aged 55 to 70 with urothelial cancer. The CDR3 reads CASSTLGGDTQYF. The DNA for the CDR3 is TGTGCCAGTAGTACCCTGGGGGGAGATACGCAGTATTTT.